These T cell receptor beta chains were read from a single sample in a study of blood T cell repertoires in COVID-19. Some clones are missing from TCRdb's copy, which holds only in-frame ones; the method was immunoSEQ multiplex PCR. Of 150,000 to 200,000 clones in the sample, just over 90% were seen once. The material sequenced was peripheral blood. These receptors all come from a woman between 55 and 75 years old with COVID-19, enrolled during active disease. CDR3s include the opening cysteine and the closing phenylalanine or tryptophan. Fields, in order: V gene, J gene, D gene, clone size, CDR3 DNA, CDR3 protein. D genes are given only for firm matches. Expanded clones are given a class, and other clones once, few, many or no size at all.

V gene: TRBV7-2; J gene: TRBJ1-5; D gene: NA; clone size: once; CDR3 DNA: TGTGCCAGCAGCCCTCAGGCGGGGAATCAGCCCCAGCATTTT; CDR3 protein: CASSPQAGNQPQHF
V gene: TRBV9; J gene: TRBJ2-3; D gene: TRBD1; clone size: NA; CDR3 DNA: TGTGCCACCTCTACAGGACAGGGGGCAGATACGCAGTATTTT; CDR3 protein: CATSTGQGADTQYF
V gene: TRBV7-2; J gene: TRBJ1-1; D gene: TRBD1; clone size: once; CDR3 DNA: TGTGCCAGCAGCCGCAGGACAGGGGGAGGCACTGAAGCTTTCTTT; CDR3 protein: CASSRRTGGGTEAFF
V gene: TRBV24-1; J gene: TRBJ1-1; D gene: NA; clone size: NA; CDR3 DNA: TGTGCCACCAGTGCCGAGGCGTACGCGCTGAACACTGAAGCTTTCTTT; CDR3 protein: CATSAEAYALNTEAFF
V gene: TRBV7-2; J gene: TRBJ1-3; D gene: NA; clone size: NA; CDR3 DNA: TGTGCCAGCAGCTCCAGCTCTGGAAACACCATATATTTT; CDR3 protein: CASSSSSGNTIYF
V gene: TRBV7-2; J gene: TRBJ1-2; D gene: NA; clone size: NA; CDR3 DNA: TGTGCCAGCAGCTGGCAAGAGGGTCTTGGCTACACCTTC; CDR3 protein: CASSWQEGLGYTF
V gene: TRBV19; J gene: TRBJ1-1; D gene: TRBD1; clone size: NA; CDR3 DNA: TGTGCCAGTCGCATCTTTCGGGACAGATACACTGAAGCTTTCTTT; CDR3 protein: CASRIFRDRYTEAFF
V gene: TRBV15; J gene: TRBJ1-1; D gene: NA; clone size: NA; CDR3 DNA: TGTGCCACCAGCAGAGATCGGGGGAACACTGAAGCTTTCTTT; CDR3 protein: CATSRDRGNTEAFF
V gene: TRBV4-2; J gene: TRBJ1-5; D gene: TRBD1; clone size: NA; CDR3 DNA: TGTGCCAGCAGCCCGCCCCCCCGACAGGGGGCCGATCAGCCCCAGCATTTT; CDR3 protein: CASSPPPRQGADQPQHF
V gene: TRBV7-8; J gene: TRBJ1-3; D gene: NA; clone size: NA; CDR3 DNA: TGTGCCAGCACATTAGCAACGGGAGGCGCCACCATATATTTT; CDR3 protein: CASTLATGGATIYF
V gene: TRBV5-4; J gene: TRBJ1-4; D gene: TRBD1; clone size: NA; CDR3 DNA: TGTGCCAGCAGCTTGTCCCGGGACAGGGGTTGGAATGAAAAACTGTTTTTT; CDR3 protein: CASSLSRDRGWNEKLFF
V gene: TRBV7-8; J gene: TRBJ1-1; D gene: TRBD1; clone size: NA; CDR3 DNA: TGTGCCAGCAGCTACCAGGACAGGGGAGGTGAAGCTTTCTTT; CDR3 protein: CASSYQDRGGEAFF
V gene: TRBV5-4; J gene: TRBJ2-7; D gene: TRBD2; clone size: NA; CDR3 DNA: TGTGCCAGCAGCCCAACTAGCGGGGGGGGCTACGAGCAGTACTTC; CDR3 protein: CASSPTSGGGYEQYF
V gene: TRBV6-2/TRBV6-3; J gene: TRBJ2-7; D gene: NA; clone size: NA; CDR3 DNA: TGTGCCAGCAGTTGGGGGCTGGGGGCAGGGGAGCAGTACTTC; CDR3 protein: CASSWGLGAGEQYF
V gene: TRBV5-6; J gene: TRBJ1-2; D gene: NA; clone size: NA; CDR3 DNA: TGTGCCAGCAGGAAGCAGACGGGTGGCTACACCTTC; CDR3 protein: CASRKQTGGYTF
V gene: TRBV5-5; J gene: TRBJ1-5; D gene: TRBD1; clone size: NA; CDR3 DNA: TGTGCCAGCAGCTCCGGACAGGGTGGTCATCAGCCCCAGCATTTT; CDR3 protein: CASSSGQGGHQPQHF
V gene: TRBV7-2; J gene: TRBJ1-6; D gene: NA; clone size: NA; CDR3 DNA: TGTGCCAGCAGCTCGCGGGGTGGGTACTCACCCCTCCACTTT; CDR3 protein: CASSSRGGYSPLHF
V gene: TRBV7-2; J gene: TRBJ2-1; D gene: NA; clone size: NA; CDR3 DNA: TGTGCCAGCAGCTTGACGTGGGGGGTCGATGAGCAGTTCTTC; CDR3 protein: CASSLTWGVDEQFF
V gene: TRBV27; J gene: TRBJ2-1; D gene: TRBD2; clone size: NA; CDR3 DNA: TGTGCCAGCAGATCTAGCGGGGGGTCATACAATGAGCAGTTCTTC; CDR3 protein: CASRSSGGSYNEQFF
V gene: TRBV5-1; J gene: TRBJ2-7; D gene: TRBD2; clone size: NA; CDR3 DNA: TGCGCCAGCAGCTGGGAGCGGGATTACGAGCAGTACTTC; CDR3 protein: CASSWERDYEQYF
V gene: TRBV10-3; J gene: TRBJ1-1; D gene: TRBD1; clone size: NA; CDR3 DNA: TGTGCCATCAGGGCGGGGACAGACCTGAACACTGAAGCTTTCTTT; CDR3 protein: CAIRAGTDLNTEAFF
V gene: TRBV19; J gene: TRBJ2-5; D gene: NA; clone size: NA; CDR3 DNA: TGTGCCAGTAGGGGCGGGCAGGGGTCCTTTCAAGAGACCCAGTACTTC; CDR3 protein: CASRGGQGSFQETQYF
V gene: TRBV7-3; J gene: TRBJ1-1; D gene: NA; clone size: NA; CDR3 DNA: TGTGCCAGCAGCTTATCCCGGGACACTGAAGCTTTCTTT; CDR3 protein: CASSLSRDTEAFF
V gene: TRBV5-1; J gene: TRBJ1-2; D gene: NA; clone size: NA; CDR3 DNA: TGCGCCAGCAGCTCTACAGGGATCTATGGCTACACCTTC; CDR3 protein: CASSSTGIYGYTF
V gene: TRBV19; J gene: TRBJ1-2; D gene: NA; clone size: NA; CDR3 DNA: TGTGCCAGTAGACCCCGCCCGGTGGTCTATGGCTACACCTTC; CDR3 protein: CASRPRPVVYGYTF
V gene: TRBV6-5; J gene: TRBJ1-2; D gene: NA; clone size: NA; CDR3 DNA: TGTGCCAGCAGTTACACCCCGGGTCTTACCGATGGCTACACCTTC; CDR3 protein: CASSYTPGLTDGYTF
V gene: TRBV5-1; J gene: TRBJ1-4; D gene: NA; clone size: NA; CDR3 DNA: TGCGCCAGCAGCGAGGGTCGAGGGGCGGGAACGGCTAATGAAAAACTGTTTTTT; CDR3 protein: CASSEGRGAGTANEKLFF
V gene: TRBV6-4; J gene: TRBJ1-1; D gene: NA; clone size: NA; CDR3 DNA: TGTGCCAGCAGTGACCCAACTCCATGGGGGCGGGTTCGCGGAGCTTTCTTT; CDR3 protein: CASSDPTPWGRVRGAFF
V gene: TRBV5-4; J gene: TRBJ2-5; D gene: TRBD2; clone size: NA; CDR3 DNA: TGTGCCAGCAGCTCGGGGAGGGGACAAGAGACCCAGTACTTC; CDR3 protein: CASSSGRGQETQYF
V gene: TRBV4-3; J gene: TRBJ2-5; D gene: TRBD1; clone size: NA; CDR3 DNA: TGCGCCAGCAGCCATTTCACAGGGGTCCAAGAGACCCAGTACTTC; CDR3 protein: CASSHFTGVQETQYF
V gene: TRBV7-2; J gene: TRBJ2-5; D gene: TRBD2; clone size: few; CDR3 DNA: TGTGCCAGCAGCCAAGGACTAGTGAGACAAGAGACCCAGTACTTC; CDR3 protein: CASSQGLVRQETQYF
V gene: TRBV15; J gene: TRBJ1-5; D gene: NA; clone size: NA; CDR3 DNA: TGTGCCACCAGCAGAGATCAAGGTAGGGGTCAGCCCCAGCATTTT; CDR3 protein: CATSRDQGRGQPQHF